The 22 T cell receptor beta chains given below trace back to one sample, sequenced in a study of blood T cell repertoires in COVID-19. The table came from immunoSEQ multiplex PCR; TCRdb's copy has only in-frame clones and leaves some out. Of roughly 63,000 clones listed, roughly nine tenths are singletons. What was sequenced was peripheral blood. The receptors come from a man aged 50 or older with acute or convalescent COVID-19.

Only a few counts were recorded for this clone. The chain links TRBV27 to TRBJ1-5, with 7 bases matching TRBD1. CDR1 is MNHEY, CDR2 SMNVEV, per germline (reference sequence). The junction had 13 bases not matched to a gene; V was cut back by 5 bases and J by 6 bases. The CDR3 covers 16 residues. The DNA for the CDR3 is TGTGCCAGCAGTGCCTCACCCGACAGGGCGATTCAGCCCCAGCATTTT. It translates to CASSASPDRAIQPQHF.

In this sample, this clone turned up a few times. This rearrangement joins TRBV18 to TRBJ2-1; the match to TRBD2 covers 7 bases. V gave up 3 bases and J gave up 3 bases; unmatched junction bases: 11. Germline V CDR1 and CDR2: KGHSH, LQKENI. CDR3 length: 17 residues. CDR3 bases: TGTGCCAGCTCACCCGTCCTCAGCGGGATAGGCTACAATGAGCAGTTCTTC. This gives the protein CASSPVLSGIGYNEQFF. Complete variable domain (other parts from reference TRBV18 and TRBJ2-1): NAGVMQNPRHLVRRRGQEARLRCSPMKGHSHVYWYRQLPEEGLKFMVYLQKENIIDESGMPKERFSAEFPKEGPSILRIQQVVRGDSAAYFCASSPVLSGIGYNEQFFGPGTRLTVL.

The chain joins TRBV4-1 to TRBJ2-7, with 10 positions matching TRBD2. V shed 4 bases, J shed 4 bases, and the junction held 7 bases outside the gene matches. The CDR3 spans 15 residues. Germline V gene data show CDR1 as MGHRA and CDR2 as YSYEKL. In nucleotides, the CDR3 is TGCGCCAGCAGCCTTGCTTTAGCGGGAGGATACGAGCAGTACGTC. Amino acid sequence: CASSLALAGGYEQYV.

The V and J genes are TRBV6-5 and TRBJ2-2; TRBD1 matches 8 bases. The germline CDR1 and CDR2 sequences are MNHEY and SVGAGI. Unmatched junction bases numbered 3, after V lost 8 bases and J lost 1 base. This CDR3 contains 14 residues. This CDR3 is CASDGQGNTGELFF. DNA for the CDR3: TGTGCCAGCGATGGACAGGGGAACACCGGGGAGCTGTTTTTT.

V usage is TRBV5-4 and J usage is TRBJ2-3; 10 bases agree with TRBD2. The J segment lost 2 bases and the V segment lost 6 bases, leaving 9 bases of the junction unmatched. The CDR3 is made up of 16 amino acids. Germline CDR1 and CDR2: SGHNT and YYREEE (reference sequence). Written as DNA, the CDR3 is TGTGCCAGCACTATTTTCGGGACTAGCGACACAGATACGCAGTATTTT. This codes for CASTIFGTSDTDTQYF.

This clone was found once. This chain uses TRBV6-1 with TRBJ1-1, with D perhaps TRBD1 (5 bases). This CDR3 is 15 amino acids long. Germline CDR1 reads MNHNS; CDR2 reads SASEGT. V lost 1 base, J lost 0 bases, and 9 bases lay in between. CDR3 amino acids: CASSEGRQMNTEAFF. DNA of the CDR3: TGTGCCAGCAGTGAAGGAAGACAGATGAACACTGAAGCTTTCTTT.

The table lists this clone with a count of one. J is TRBJ1-5 and V is TRBV7-2, with D hard to call. In germline, CDR1 is SGHTA, CDR2 FQGNSA. V was cut by 5 bases and J by 5 bases, with 19 bases left in between. The CDR3 is 16 amino acids. This CDR3 reads CASSLRVGVADQPQHF. The CDR3 DNA sequence: TGTGCCAGCAGCCTGCGCGTCGGGGTAGCCGATCAGCCCCAGCATTTT.

This rearrangement joins TRBV7-2 to TRBJ2-3; 8 bases match TRBD2. Germline lookup yields CDR1 SGHTA and CDR2 FQGNSA. The CDR3 covers 14 residues. The V gene end was trimmed by 8 bases and the J gene end by 4 bases; junction bases not matched to a gene: 8. Here the CDR3 DNA reads TGTGCCAGCGAGATAGCGGGAATACCAGATACGCAGTATTTT. Its translation: CASEIAGIPDTQYF.

The chain uses TRBV7-9 and TRBJ2-3; weak D call: TRBD2 (6 bases). The CDR3 extends over 16 amino acids. Per the germline V gene, CDR1 is SEHNR and CDR2 is FQNEAQ (reference sequence). Trimming stripped 3 bases from V and 0 bases from J, with 13 bases between. CDR3 DNA: TGTGCCAGCAGCTTCGGCCGGGGGAGGAGCACAGATACGCAGTATTTT. It specifies CASSFGRGRSTDTQYF. Supplemented by reference TRBV7-9 and TRBJ2-3, the full variable domain reads DTGVSQNPRHKITKRGQNVTFRCDPISEHNRLYWYRQTLGQGPEFLTYFQNEAQLEKSRLLSDRFSAERPKGSFSTLEIQRTEQGDSAMYLCASSFGRGRSTDTQYFGPGTRLTVL.

The J gene is TRBJ2-1, the V gene TRBV15; D may be TRBD2 (5 bases). Deletions cut 1 base from V and 8 bases from J, with 12 bases between. The length of the CDR3 is 14 residues. Germline CDR1 LNHNV, CDR2 YYDKDF (reference sequence). The CDR3 here is CATSRGGVPDEQFF. CDR3 nucleotides: TGTGCCACCAGCAGAGGGGGAGTTCCGGATGAGCAGTTCTTC.

The V and J genes are TRBV13 and TRBJ2-5; tentatively, D is TRBD1 (6 bases). CDR3 length: 18 residues. Trimming took off 5 bases at V and 2 bases at J, with 24 bases between the two ends. Germline lookup yields CDR1 PRHDT and CDR2 FYEKMQ (reference sequence). CDR3 sequence reads: CASSLSGVNRGKQETQYF. The DNA for the CDR3 is TGTGCCAGCAGCCTATCAGGGGTGAATAGGGGCAAGCAAGAGACCCAGTACTTC.

J is TRBJ1-2 and V is TRBV6-5; D is unclear. The CDR3 sequence is 15 residues long. CDR1 and CDR2 from the germline V gene are MNHEY and SVGAGI. V was pared by 2 bases and J by 6 bases, with 16 bases between. The CDR3 coding sequence is TGTGCCAGCAGTTACACAGAACGGGGTCGGGATGGCTACACCTTC. Protein sequence: CASSYTERGRDGYTF.

The chain joins TRBV18 to TRBJ2-1; D gene ambiguous. Germline V gives CDR1 KGHSH, CDR2 LQKENI. The V end was cut by 2 bases, the J end by 10 bases, with 9 bases between. This CDR3 comprises 12 residues. CDR3 coding DNA: TGTGCCAGCTCACCAGGAGCGACCGAGCAGTTCTTC. Translating gives CASSPGATEQFF.

The genes are TRBV24-1 and TRBJ1-2; no firm D call. Germline CDR1 reads KGHDR; CDR2 reads SFDVKD. The CDR3 is 11 residues long. V lost 1 base and J 8 bases, leaving 4 bases between the germline ends. This chain's CDR3 is CATSDFMGYTF. CDR3 sequence (DNA): TGTGCCACCAGTGATTTTATGGGCTACACCTTC.

The chain has TRBV7-2 and TRBJ1-1, with 7 nucleotides matching TRBD1. V was clipped by 5 bases and J by 1 base; unmatched bases: 4. There are 14 residues in the CDR3. From germline, CDR1 is SGHTA and CDR2 FQGNSA. CDR3 DNA sequence: TGTGCCAGCAGCCGTGGACAGGAGAACACTGAAGCTTTCTTT. It yields the protein CASSRGQENTEAFF.

This sequence joins TRBV24-1 and TRBJ2-3; 7 nucleotides line up with TRBD1. The germline V gene encodes CDR1 KGHDR and CDR2 SFDVKD. The CDR3 is 17 amino acids. V was pared by 5 bases and J by 0 bases, with 10 bases of the junction left unmatched. This chain's CDR3 is CATSGRGGETSTDTQYF. CDR3 nucleotide sequence: TGTGCCACCAGTGGAAGAGGGGGCGAAACCAGCACAGATACGCAGTATTTT.

The count of this clone is one. The V gene is TRBV7-9, the J gene TRBJ1-1, with D tentatively TRBD1 (6 bases). The CDR3 spans 17 residues. V was shortened by 5 bases and J by 3 bases, with 22 bases between the two germline ends. CDR1 is SEHNR and CDR2 is FQNEAQ in the germline V gene (reference sequence). DNA of the CDR3: TGTGCCAGCAGCCCACCTACGGGCGAACAGGGACACACTGAAGCTTTCTTT. Its translation is CASSPPTGEQGHTEAFF.

The genes are TRBV5-4 and TRBJ2-1; weak D call: TRBD2 (5 bases). V was shortened by 2 bases and J by 4 bases, with 16 bases between the two germline ends. Germline-derived CDR1 and CDR2 are SGHNT and YYREEE (reference sequence). The CDR3 consists of 16 residues. The CDR3 DNA sequence: TGTGCCAGCAGCTTAATCGAGGGCCCGGGGTACAATGAGCAGTTCTTC. Encoded protein: CASSLIEGPGYNEQFF. Supplemented by reference TRBV5-4 and TRBJ2-1, the full variable domain reads ETGVTQSPTHLIKTRGQQVTLRCSSQSGHNTVSWYQQALGQGPQFIFQYYREEENGRGNFPPRFSGLQFPNYSSELNVNALELDDSALYLCASSLIEGPGYNEQFFGPGTRLTVL.

In DNA form, the CDR3 reads TGTGCCAGCAGCCAAGTGGACAGTATCTACGAGCAGTACGTC. This gives the protein CASSQVDSIYEQYV. The rearrangement links TRBV3-1 (or the pseudogene TRBV3-2) to TRBJ2-7, with D maybe TRBD1 (6 bases). The CDR3 covers 14 residues. CDR1 is LGHDT, CDR2 YNNKEL, per germline (reference sequence). V gave up 1 base and J gave up 3 bases, with 10 bases separating them.

This chain links TRBV3-1 (or the pseudogene TRBV3-2) with TRBJ1-5; D is possibly TRBD1 (6 bases). The germline gives CDR1 LGHDT, CDR2 YNNKEL (reference sequence). Trimming cost V 2 bases and J 4 bases, with 9 bases left between them. The CDR3 totals 14 residues. The CDR3 loop is CASSQLQGNQPQHF. The DNA of the CDR3 is TGTGCCAGCAGCCAACTACAGGGTAATCAGCCCCAGCATTTT.

The count of this clone is one. This chain joins TRBV6-1 and TRBJ2-7; D is possibly TRBD1 (5 bases). Trimming removed 2 bases from V and 1 base from J, with 12 bases in between. Germline V CDR1 and CDR2: MNHNS, SASEGT. The CDR3 spans 15 residues. In DNA, the CDR3 is TGTGCCAGCAGTGAACGCCAGGGTAGGTCCTACGAGCAGTACTTC. Translated: CASSERQGRSYEQYF.

This rearrangement joins TRBV1 to TRBJ2-2; whether TRBD2, the table's D call, matches the DNA was not checked. TRBV1 is marked as a pseudogene. This CDR3 comprises 18 residues. This CDR3 is CTSSQDLGLASNTGELFF. The CDR3 nucleotides are TGCACCAGCAGCCAAGATCTGGGACTAGCGTCGAACACCGGGGAGCTGTTTTTT.